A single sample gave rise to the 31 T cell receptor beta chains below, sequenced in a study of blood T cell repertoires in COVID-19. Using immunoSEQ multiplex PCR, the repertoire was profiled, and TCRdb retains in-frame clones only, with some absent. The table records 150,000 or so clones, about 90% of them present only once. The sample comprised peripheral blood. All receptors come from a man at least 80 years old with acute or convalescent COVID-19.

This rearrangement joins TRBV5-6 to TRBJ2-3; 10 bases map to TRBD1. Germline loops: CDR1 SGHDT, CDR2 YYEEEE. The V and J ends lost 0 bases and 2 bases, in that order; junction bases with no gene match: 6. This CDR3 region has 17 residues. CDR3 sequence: CASSLEGQGITTDTQYF. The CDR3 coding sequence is TGTGCCAGCAGCTTGGAGGGACAGGGGATAACCACAGATACGCAGTATTTT.

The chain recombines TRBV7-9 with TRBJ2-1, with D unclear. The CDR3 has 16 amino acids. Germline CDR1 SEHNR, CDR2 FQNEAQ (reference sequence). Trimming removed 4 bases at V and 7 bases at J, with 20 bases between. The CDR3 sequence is CASSSQVGSIGNEQFF. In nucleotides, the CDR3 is TGTGCCAGCAGCTCCCAAGTCGGGTCCATTGGGAATGAGCAGTTCTTC.

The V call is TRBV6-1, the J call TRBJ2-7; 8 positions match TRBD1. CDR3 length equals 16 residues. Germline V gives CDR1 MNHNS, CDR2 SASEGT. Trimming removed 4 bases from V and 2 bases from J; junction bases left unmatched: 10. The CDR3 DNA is TGTGCCAGCAGTGGCGGGGACAGGATTGCAACCTACGAGCAGTACTTC. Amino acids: CASSGGDRIATYEQYF.

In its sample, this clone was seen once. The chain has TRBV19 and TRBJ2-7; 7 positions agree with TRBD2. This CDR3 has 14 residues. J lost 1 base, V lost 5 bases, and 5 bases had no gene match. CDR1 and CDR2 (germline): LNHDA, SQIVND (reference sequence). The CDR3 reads CASSSAGLSYEQYF. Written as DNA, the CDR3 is TGTGCCAGTAGTTCCGCGGGACTATCCTACGAGCAGTACTTC. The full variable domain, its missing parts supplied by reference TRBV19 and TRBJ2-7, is DGGITQSPKYLFRKEGQNVTLSCEQNLNHDAMYWYRQDPGQGLRLIYYSQIVNDFQKGDIAEGYSVSREKKESFPLTVTSAQKNPTAFYLCASSSAGLSYEQYFGPGTRLTVT.

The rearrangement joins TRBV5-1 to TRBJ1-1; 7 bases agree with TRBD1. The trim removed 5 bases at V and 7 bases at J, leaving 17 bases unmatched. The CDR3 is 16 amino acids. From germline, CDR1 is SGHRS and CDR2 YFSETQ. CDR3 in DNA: TGCGCCAGCAGACCAAACCCCGGGACAGTGGGGGATGAAGCTTTCTTT. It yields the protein CASRPNPGTVGDEAFF.

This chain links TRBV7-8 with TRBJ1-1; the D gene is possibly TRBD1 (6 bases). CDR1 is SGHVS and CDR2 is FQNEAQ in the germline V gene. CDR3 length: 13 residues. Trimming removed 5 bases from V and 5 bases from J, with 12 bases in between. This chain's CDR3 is CASSPMRGTEAFF. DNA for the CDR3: TGTGCCAGCAGCCCGATGAGGGGGACTGAAGCTTTCTTT.

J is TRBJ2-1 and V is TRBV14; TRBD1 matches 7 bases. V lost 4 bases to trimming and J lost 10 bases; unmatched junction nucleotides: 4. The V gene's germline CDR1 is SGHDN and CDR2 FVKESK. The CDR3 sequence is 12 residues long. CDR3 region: CASSLTGNEQFF. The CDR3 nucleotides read TGTGCCAGCAGCCTGACAGGGAACGAGCAGTTCTTC.

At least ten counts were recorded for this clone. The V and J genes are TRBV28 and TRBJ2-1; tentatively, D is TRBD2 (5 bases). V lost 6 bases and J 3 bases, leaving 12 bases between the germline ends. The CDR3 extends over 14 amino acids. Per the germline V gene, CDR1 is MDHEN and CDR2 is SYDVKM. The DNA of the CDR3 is TGTGCCAGCAGAGATTACGGGGACTACAATGAGCAGTTCTTC. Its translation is CASRDYGDYNEQFF.

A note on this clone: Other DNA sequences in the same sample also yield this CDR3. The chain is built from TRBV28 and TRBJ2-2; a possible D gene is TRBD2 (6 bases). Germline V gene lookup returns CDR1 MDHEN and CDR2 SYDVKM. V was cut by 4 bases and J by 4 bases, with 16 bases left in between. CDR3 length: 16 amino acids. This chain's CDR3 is CASSSGLAGPTGELFF. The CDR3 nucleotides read TGTGCCAGCAGTTCTGGACTGGCGGGGCCCACCGGGGAGCTGTTTTTT.

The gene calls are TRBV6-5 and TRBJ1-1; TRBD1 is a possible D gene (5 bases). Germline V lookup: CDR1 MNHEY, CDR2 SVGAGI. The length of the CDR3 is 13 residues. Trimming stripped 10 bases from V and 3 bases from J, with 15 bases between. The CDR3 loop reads CATQGTAYTEAFF. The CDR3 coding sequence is TGTGCCACCCAAGGGACTGCTTACACTGAAGCTTTCTTT.

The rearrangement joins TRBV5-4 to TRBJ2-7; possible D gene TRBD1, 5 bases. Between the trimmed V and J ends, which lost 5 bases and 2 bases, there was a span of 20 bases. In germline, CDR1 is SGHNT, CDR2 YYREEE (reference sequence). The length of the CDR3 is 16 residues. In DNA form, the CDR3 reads TGTGCCAGCAGACCAGACAGAATAGCAAGTACCTACGAGCAGTACTTC. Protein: CASRPDRIASTYEQYF.

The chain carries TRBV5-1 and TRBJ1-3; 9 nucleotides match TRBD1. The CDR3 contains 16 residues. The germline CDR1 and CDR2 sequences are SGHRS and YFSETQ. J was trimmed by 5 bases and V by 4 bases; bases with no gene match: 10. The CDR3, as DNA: TGCGCCAGCAGCAGGGACAGGGTCTTAGGGAGAAACACCATATATTTT. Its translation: CASSRDRVLGRNTIYF.

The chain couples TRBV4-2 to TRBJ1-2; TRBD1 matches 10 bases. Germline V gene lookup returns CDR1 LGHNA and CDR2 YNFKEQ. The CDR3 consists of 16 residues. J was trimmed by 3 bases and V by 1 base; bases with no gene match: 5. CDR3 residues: CASSQVSGQGDYGYTF. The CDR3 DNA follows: TGTGCCAGCAGCCAAGTGTCTGGACAGGGGGACTATGGCTACACCTTC.

In nucleotides, the CDR3 is TGTGCCAGCAGCTTGGCTGCGGGCAGCCTTAACACTGAAGCTTTCTTT. Its protein product is CASSLAAGSLNTEAFF. V gene TRBV5-5 combines with J gene TRBJ1-1; D unclear. The CDR3 has 16 amino acids. Looked up from germline, CDR1 is SGHKS and CDR2 is YYEKEE (reference sequence). Trimming stripped 0 bases from V and 2 bases from J, with 14 bases between.

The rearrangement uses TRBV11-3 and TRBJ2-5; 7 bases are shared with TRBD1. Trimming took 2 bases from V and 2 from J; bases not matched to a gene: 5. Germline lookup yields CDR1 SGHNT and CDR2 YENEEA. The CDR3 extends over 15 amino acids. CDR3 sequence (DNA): TGTGCCAGCAGCTTAAGGGACAGCCCGCAAGAGACCCAGTACTTC. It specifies CASSLRDSPQETQYF.

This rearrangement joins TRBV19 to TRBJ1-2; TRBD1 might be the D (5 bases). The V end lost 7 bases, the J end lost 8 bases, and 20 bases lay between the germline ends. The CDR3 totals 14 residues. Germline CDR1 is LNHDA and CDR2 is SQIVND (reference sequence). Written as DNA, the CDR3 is TGTGCCAGTACCGTCGGAAGGGACTTAGGAGGCTACACCTTC. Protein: CASTVGRDLGGYTF.

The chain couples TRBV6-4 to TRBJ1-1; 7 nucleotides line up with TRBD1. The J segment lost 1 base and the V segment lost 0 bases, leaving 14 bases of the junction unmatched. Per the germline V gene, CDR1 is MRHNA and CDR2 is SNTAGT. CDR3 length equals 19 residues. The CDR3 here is CASSDSLTGELSRNTEAFF. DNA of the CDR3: TGTGCCAGCAGTGACTCCTTAACAGGGGAATTATCTCGGAACACTGAAGCTTTCTTT.

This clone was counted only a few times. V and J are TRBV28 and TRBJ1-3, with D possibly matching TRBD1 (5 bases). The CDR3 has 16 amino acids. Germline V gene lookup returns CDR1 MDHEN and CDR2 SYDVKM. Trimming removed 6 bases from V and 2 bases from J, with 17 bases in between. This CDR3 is CASRSAGMSPGNTIYF. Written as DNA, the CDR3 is TGTGCCAGCAGGTCGGCAGGGATGAGCCCTGGAAACACCATATATTTT.

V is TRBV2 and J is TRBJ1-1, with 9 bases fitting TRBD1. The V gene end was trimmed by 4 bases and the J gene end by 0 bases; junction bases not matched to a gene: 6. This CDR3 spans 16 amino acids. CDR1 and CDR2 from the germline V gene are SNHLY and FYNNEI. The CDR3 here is CASSVPGQGLNTEAFF. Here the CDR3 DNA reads TGTGCCAGCAGTGTCCCGGGACAGGGTTTGAACACTGAAGCTTTCTTT.

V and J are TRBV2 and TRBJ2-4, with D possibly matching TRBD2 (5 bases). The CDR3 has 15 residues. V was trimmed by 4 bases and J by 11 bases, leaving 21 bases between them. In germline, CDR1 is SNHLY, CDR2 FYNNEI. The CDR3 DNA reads TGTGCCAGCAGTGCCCAGGATCCGAGGGCGTCAGTTCAGTACTTC. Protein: CASSAQDPRASVQYF.

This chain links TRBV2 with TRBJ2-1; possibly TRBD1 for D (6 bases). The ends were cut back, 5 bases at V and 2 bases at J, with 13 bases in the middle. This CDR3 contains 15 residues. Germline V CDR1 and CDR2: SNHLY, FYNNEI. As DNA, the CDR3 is TGTGCCAGCAGTTACCTAAGGGACACCTACAATGAGCAGTTCTTC. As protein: CASSYLRDTYNEQFF.

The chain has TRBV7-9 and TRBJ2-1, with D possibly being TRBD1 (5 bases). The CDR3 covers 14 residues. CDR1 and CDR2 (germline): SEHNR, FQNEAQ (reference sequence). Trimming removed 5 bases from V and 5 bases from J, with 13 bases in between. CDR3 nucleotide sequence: TGTGCCAGCAGCCCGCGGACAAGGAACAATGAGCAGTTCTTC. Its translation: CASSPRTRNNEQFF.

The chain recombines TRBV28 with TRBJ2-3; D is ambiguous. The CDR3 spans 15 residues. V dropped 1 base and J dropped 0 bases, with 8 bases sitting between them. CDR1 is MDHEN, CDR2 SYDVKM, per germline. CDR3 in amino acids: CASSLSRPSTDTQYF. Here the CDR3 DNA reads TGTGCCAGCAGTTTATCCAGGCCTAGCACAGATACGCAGTATTTT. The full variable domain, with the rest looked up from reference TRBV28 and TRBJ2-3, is DVKVTQSSRYLVKRTGEKVFLECVQDMDHENMFWYRQDPGLGLRLIYFSYDVKMKEKGDIPEGYSVSREKKERFSLILESASTNQTSMYLCASSLSRPSTDTQYFGPGTRLTVL.

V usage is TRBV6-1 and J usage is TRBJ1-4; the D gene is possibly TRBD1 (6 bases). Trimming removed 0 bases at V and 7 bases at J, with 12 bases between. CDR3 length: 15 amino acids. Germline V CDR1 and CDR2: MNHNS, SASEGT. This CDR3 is CASSEAGGVGEKLFF. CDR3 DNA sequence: TGTGCCAGCAGTGAAGCTGGGGGCGTCGGTGAAAAACTGTTTTTT.

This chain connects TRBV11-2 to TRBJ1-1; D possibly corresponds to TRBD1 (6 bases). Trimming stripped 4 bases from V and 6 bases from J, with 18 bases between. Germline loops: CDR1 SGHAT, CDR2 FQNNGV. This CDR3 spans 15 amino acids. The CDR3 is CASSSDSGVYAEAFF. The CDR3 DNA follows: TGTGCCAGCAGCTCCGACTCAGGGGTGTACGCTGAAGCTTTCTTT.

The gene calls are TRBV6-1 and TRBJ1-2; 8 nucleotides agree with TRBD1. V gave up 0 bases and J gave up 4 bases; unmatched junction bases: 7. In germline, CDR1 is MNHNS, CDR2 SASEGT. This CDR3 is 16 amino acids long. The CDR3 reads CASSEAGFQGAYGYTF. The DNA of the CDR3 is TGTGCCAGCAGTGAAGCGGGGTTCCAGGGGGCCTATGGCTACACCTTC.

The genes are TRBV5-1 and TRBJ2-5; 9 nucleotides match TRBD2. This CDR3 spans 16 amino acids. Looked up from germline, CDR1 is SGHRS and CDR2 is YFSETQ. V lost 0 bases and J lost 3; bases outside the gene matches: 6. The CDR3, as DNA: TGCGCCAGCAGCTTGGCCGCGGGGGGGGCTGAAGAGACCCAGTACTTC. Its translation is CASSLAAGGAEETQYF.

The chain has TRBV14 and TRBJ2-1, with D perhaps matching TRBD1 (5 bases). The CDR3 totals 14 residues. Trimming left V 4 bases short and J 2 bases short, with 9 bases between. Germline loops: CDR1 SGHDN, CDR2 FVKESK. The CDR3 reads CASSLTGTYNEQFF. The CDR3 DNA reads TGTGCCAGCAGCCTCACAGGAACCTACAATGAGCAGTTCTTC.

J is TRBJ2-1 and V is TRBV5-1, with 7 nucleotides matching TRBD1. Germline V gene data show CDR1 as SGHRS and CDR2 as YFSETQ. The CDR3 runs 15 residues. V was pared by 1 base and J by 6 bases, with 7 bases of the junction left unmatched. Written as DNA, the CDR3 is TGCGCCAGCAGCTTGATAAGGACAGGCGGCAATGAGCAGTTCTTC. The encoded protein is CASSLIRTGGNEQFF. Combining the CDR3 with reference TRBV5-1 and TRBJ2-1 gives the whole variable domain KAGVTQTPRYLIKTRGQQVTLSCSPISGHRSVSWYQQTPGQGLQFLFEYFSETQRNKGNFPGRFSGRQFSNSRSEMNVSTLELGDSALYLCASSLIRTGGNEQFFGPGTRLTVL.

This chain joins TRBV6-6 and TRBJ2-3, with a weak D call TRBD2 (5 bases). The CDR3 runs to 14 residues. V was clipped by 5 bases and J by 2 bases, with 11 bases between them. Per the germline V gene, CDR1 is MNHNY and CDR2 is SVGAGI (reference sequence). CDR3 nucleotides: TGTGCCAGCAGTCCGGTCGGGGTCACAGATACGCAGTATTTT. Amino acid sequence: CASSPVGVTDTQYF.

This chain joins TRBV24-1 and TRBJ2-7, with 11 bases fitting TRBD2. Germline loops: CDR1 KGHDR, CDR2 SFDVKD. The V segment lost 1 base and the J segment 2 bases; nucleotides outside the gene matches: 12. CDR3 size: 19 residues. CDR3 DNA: TGTGCCACCAGTGATTTCCTAGCGGGAGGACCAAAGCCGCCCTACGAGCAGTACTTC. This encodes CATSDFLAGGPKPPYEQYF.